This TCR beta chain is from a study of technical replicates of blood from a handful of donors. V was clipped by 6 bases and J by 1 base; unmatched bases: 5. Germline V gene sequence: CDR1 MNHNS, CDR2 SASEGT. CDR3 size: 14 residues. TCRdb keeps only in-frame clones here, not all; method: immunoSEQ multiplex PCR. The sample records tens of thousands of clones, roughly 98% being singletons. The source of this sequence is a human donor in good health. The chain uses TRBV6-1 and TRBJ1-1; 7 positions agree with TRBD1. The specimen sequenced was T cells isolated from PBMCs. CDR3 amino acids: CASRSDRKNTEAFF. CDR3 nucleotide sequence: TGTGCCAGCAGATCGGACAGGAAGAACACTGAAGCTTTCTTT.